The next 24 T cell receptor beta chains were all read from a single sample in a study of shared clonotypes between healthy human individuals. Data came from immunoSEQ multiplex PCR; TCRdb stores just in-frame clones and leaves some out. The sample has around 2.1 million clones; 93% are singletons. Naive CD8 cells comprised CD45RO-negative, CCR7-positively selected cells, excluding terminally differentiated effector memory CD45RA+ cells. Sample: naive CD8+ T cells from PBMCs. Source of these receptors: a man younger than 35 in good health. Some clones in this sample may be carry-over from other donors' samples.

For the CDR3, the DNA is TGTGCCAGCAGGTTGAGGGGCACGAACACTGAAGCTTTCTTT. Translation gives CASRLRGTNTEAFF. This chain links TRBV7-2 with TRBJ1-1; maybe TRBD1 (5 bases). V was pared by 6 bases and J by 1 base, with 12 bases between. The germline gives CDR1 SGHTA, CDR2 FQGNSA. The CDR3 has 14 amino acids. Full variable domain (outside the CDR3, taken from reference TRBV7-2 and TRBJ1-1): GAGVSQSPSNKVTEKGKDVELRCDPISGHTALYWYRQSLGQGLEFLIYFQGNSAPDKSGLPSDRFSAERTGGSVSTLTIQRTQQEDSAVYLCASRLRGTNTEAFFGQGTRLTVV.

The rearrangement uses TRBV7-9 and TRBJ2-2; perhaps TRBD1 as D (5 bases). The CDR3 is made up of 16 amino acids. V lost 2 bases and J 0 bases, leaving 10 bases between the germline ends. CDR1 SEHNR and CDR2 FQNEAQ come from the germline V gene (reference sequence). Written as DNA, the CDR3 is TGTGCCAGCAGCTTAACCGCAGGGTCGAACACCGGGGAGCTGTTTTTT. Its translation is CASSLTAGSNTGELFF.

V and J are TRBV7-2 and TRBJ1-2; 9 nucleotides agree with TRBD1. The CDR3 extends over 17 amino acids. Germline trimming cut 6 bases from V and 2 bases from J; bases unmatched to any gene: 13. CDR1 SGHTA and CDR2 FQGNSA come from the germline V gene. CDR3: CASSYRTGVLTNYGYTF. CDR3 DNA sequence: TGTGCCAGCAGTTATAGGACAGGGGTCCTAACCAACTATGGCTACACCTTC.

This clone was observed a single time. The chain combines TRBV7-9 with TRBJ2-7; TRBD2 aligns across 7 bases. J lost 5 bases, V lost 6 bases, and 16 bases had no gene match. The germline V gene has CDR1 SEHNR and CDR2 FQNEAQ (reference sequence). This CDR3 contains 16 residues. The CDR3 DNA reads TGTGCCAGCAGTTTCCCGCGCGCGGGAGTAGATAACGAGCAGTACTTC. Translation gives CASSFPRAGVDNEQYF.

This chain joins TRBV9 and TRBJ2-4; tentative D call: TRBD1 (6 bases). CDR1 is SGDLS, CDR2 YYNGEE, per germline. CDR3 length: 15 amino acids. V was trimmed by 4 bases and J by 8 bases, leaving 19 bases between them. The CDR3 reads CASSNRDTKADIQYF. CDR3 DNA: TGTGCCAGCAGCAACCGGGACACCAAAGCGGACATTCAGTACTTC.

This clone was seen a few times. This chain uses TRBV28 with TRBJ2-1; no definite D call. The germline V gene encodes CDR1 MDHEN and CDR2 SYDVKM. The V and J ends lost 4 bases and 1 base respectively, with 8 bases between them. The CDR3 has 14 amino acids. The CDR3: CASSYKGSYNEQFF. The CDR3 nucleotides are TGTGCCAGCAGTTATAAAGGGTCCTACAATGAGCAGTTCTTC.

The chain recombines TRBV30 with TRBJ2-5; D is perhaps TRBD2 (5 bases). Trimming stripped 4 bases from V and 5 bases from J, with 8 bases between. Germline V gives CDR1 GTSNPN, CDR2 SVGIG (reference sequence). This CDR3 is 11 amino acids long. The CDR3 DNA is TGTGCCTGGAACTCGGGGGAGACCCAGTACTTC. This codes for CAWNSGETQYF.

V usage is TRBV29-1 and J usage is TRBJ2-2, with no clear D. The CDR3 consists of 14 residues. Trimming removed 5 bases at V and 4 bases at J, with 14 bases between. The germline gives CDR1 SQVTM, CDR2 ANQGSEA. This chain's CDR3 is CSVPSGFSTGELFF. In DNA, the CDR3 is TGCAGCGTTCCCAGTGGGTTTAGCACCGGGGAGCTGTTTTTT.

Points on this clone: Because it lacks the conserved phenylalanine or tryptophan at the end, this CDR3 is likely a read error. It is unclear where the CDR3 begins or ends on the DNA, so no DNA is shown, and the CDR3 is as TCRdb lists it. J is TRBJ1-1 and V is TRBV28; the D call in the table, TRBD1, was not verified against the DNA. Germline assignment: CDR1 MDHEN and CDR2 SYDVKM. With termini counted, the CDR3 has 14 amino acids. The CDR3 sequence: CASTDPWDSARWVV.

The rearrangement uses TRBV9 and TRBJ2-5; no firm D call. The ends were cut back, 0 bases at V and 5 bases at J, with 8 bases in the middle. Germline CDR1 SGDLS, CDR2 YYNGEE. CDR3 length: 13 residues. CDR3 loop: CASSVVFGETQYF. CDR3 DNA sequence: TGTGCCAGCAGCGTAGTTTTTGGGGAGACCCAGTACTTC.

This clone was counted once. V and J are TRBV4-1 and TRBJ2-1, with TRBD1 identical over 7 bases. Trimming took 4 bases from V and 3 from J; bases not matched to a gene: 6. This CDR3 is built from 15 residues. Germline loops: CDR1 MGHRA, CDR2 YSYEKL. This CDR3 reads CASSPTGALYNEQFF. The CDR3 DNA reads TGCGCCAGCAGCCCTACAGGGGCTCTCTACAATGAGCAGTTCTTC.

This clone was found once. Other nucleotide sequences in the sample specify the same CDR3. The chain has TRBV5-6 and TRBJ2-7, with 7 positions matching TRBD1. The CDR3 contains 14 residues. The trim removed 2 bases at V and 4 bases at J, leaving 6 bases unmatched. Germline V gene data show CDR1 as SGHDT and CDR2 as YYEEEE. The CDR3 here is CASSFGTASYEQYF. The CDR3 region has the DNA TGTGCCAGCAGCTTTGGGACAGCGAGTTACGAGCAGTACTTC.

The chain has TRBV5-6 and TRBJ2-1; 9 bases match TRBD2. The CDR3 extends over 16 amino acids. The germline CDR1 and CDR2 sequences are SGHDT and YYEEEE. With 4 bases clipped from V and 4 bases from J, the junction kept 9 bases outside the gene matches. CDR3 sequence: CASSDETSGHYNEQFF. In DNA, the CDR3 is TGTGCCAGCAGCGACGAGACTAGCGGCCATTACAATGAGCAGTTCTTC.

The V gene is TRBV28, the J gene TRBJ1-1; tentative D call: TRBD1 (5 bases). Germline CDR1 MDHEN, CDR2 SYDVKM. This CDR3 comprises 14 residues. V lost 7 bases to trimming and J lost 5 bases, with 17 bases between them. The CDR3 DNA reads as TGTGCCAGCATACCCGACAGAGCGAGTACTGAAGCTTTCTTT. This sequence encodes CASIPDRASTEAFF.

The genes are TRBV18 and TRBJ2-3, with D unresolved. Trimming cost V 7 bases and J 2 bases, with 13 bases left between them. The CDR3 runs to 14 residues. Germline CDR1 KGHSH, CDR2 LQKENI. In DNA, the CDR3 is TGTGCCAGCTACCAGGATAATCCCACAGATACGCAGTATTTT. Translated: CASYQDNPTDTQYF.

The chain links TRBV29-1 to TRBJ2-1; TRBD2 aligns across 10 bases. Germline values: CDR1 SQVTM, CDR2 ANQGSEA. With V trimmed by 1 base and J by 8 bases, 20 bases remained unmatched. The CDR3 extends over 19 amino acids. The CDR3 sequence: CSVEGSSGRAAGNFDEQFF. The CDR3 nucleotides read TGCAGCGTTGAAGGTTCCAGCGGGAGGGCCGCTGGTAATTTCGATGAGCAGTTCTTC.

The chain combines TRBV18 with TRBJ2-5, with D perhaps given as TRBD1 or TRBD2 (5 bases each). V lost 3 bases, J lost 2 bases, and 22 bases lay in between. The CDR3 sequence is 18 residues long. Per the germline V gene, CDR1 is KGHSH and CDR2 is LQKENI. This CDR3 is CASSPSRPFSGTQETQYF. Here the CDR3 DNA reads TGTGCCAGCTCACCTTCCCGGCCTTTCTCAGGGACGCAAGAGACCCAGTACTTC.

This chain links TRBV9 with TRBJ2-1; D could derive from TRBD1 or TRBD2 (6 bases each). Germline V gene lookup returns CDR1 SGDLS and CDR2 YYNGEE. V lost 0 bases and J lost 5, with 15 bases in between. The CDR3 consists of 16 residues. DNA for the CDR3: TGTGCCAGCAGCGTAGGTTCCGGGGGCAGACACAATGAGCAGTTCTTC. This sequence encodes CASSVGSGGRHNEQFF. The whole variable domain, filled in from reference TRBV9 and TRBJ2-1, reads DSGVTQTPKHLITATGQRVTLRCSPRSGDLSVYWYQQSLDQGLQFLIQYYNGEERAKGNILERFSAQQFPDLHSELNLSSLELGDSALYFCASSVGSGGRHNEQFFGPGTRLTVL.

Notes on this clone: This CDR3 is also generated by other DNA sequences in the sample. V usage is TRBV19 and J usage is TRBJ2-7, with D possibly matching TRBD1 (5 bases). CDR1 is LNHDA and CDR2 is SQIVND in the germline V gene (reference sequence). The CDR3 runs 14 residues. Trimming removed 3 bases at V and 4 bases at J, with 13 bases between. In nucleotides, the CDR3 is TGTGCCAGTAGTATCGGGCAGGGAAGGTACGAGCAGTACTTC. Amino acid sequence: CASSIGQGRYEQYF. The variable domain in full, with the rest retrieved from reference TRBV19 and TRBJ2-7, is DGGITQSPKYLFRKEGQNVTLSCEQNLNHDAMYWYRQDPGQGLRLIYYSQIVNDFQKGDIAEGYSVSREKKESFPLTVTSAQKNPTAFYLCASSIGQGRYEQYFGPGTRLTVT.

The genes are TRBV10-3 and TRBJ2-3, with D hard to call. Germline CDR1 reads ENHRY; CDR2 reads SYGVKD. The CDR3 covers 12 residues. V lost 6 bases, J lost 6 bases, and 10 bases lay in between. In DNA, the CDR3 is TGTGCCATCAGAAGACTGGACGATACGCAGTATTTT. Translated, it gives CAIRRLDDTQYF.

The chain couples TRBV5-8 to TRBJ2-7, with D hard to call. There are 14 residues in the CDR3. Trimming left V 2 bases short and J 2 bases short, with 11 bases between. Germline lookup yields CDR1 SGHTS and CDR2 YDEGEE. CDR3 region: CASSFSRTAYEQYF. The DNA for the CDR3 is TGTGCCAGCAGCTTTTCAAGGACCGCCTACGAGCAGTACTTC.

The J gene is TRBJ2-2, the V gene TRBV7-9, with D maybe TRBD1 (5 bases). Trimming took 3 bases from V and 2 from J, leaving 13 bases between them. Germline V lookup: CDR1 SEHNR, CDR2 FQNEAQ (reference sequence). The CDR3 runs to 16 residues. CDR3 coding DNA: TGTGCCAGCAGCTTTCCGAGACAGAAAAACACCGGGGAGCTGTTTTTT. Translated, it gives CASSFPRQKNTGELFF. The entire variable domain, with the rest obtained from reference TRBV7-9 and TRBJ2-2, is as follows: DTGVSQNPRHKITKRGQNVTFRCDPISEHNRLYWYRQTLGQGPEFLTYFQNEAQLEKSRLLSDRFSAERPKGSFSTLEIQRTEQGDSAMYLCASSFPRQKNTGELFFGEGSRLTVL.

The gene calls are TRBV9 and TRBJ1-1; D gene ambiguous. Germline CDR1 is SGDLS and CDR2 is YYNGEE. V lost 0 bases, J lost 0 bases, and 9 bases lay in between. This CDR3 region has 15 residues. The CDR3 DNA reads as TGTGCCAGCAGCGTAGATGACCCTTTGAACACTGAAGCTTTCTTT. Its translation: CASSVDDPLNTEAFF.

The sample holds one count of this clone. The chain combines TRBV10-3 with TRBJ2-5; 9 bases fit TRBD1. Near its end, the DNA agrees better with TRBJ2-7, so the J call may be wrong. CDR3 size: 15 residues. Germline V gene sequence: CDR1 ENHRY, CDR2 SYGVKD. The CDR3 DNA reads TGTGCCATCAGTGAGCCGGGACAGGGTTCGTACGAGCAGTACTTC. It specifies CAISEPGQGSYEQYF.